The clone carrying this T cell receptor beta chain was counted many times. Its antigen is currently unknown. The source of the sample is a study of breast tumors, draining lymph nodes, adjacent tissues. General study findings and limits: That most tumor T cells come from lymph nodes remained unproven. Tumor TCR diversity was below lymph nodes but above nontumor tissue. The data were judged consistent with most tumor T cells coming from lymph node and expanding in tumor. Luminal-like breast cancer showed significantly higher tumor–nontumor repertoire similarity than basal-like.

One entry per CDR3 protein results from TCRdb running MiXCR on the multiplex PCR reads. Here the sample spans 83,000 or so distinct CDR3 sequences, roughly a fifth being singletons. CDR1 is MNHEY, CDR2 SMNVEV, per germline (reference sequence). Trimming cost V 6 bases and J 4 bases; bases outside gene matches: 6. This CDR3 comprises 14 residues. Samples came from axillary lymph nodes draining the breast cancer. The origin of this receptor is a female donor with breast cancer. Some clones in this sample may be carry-over from other donors' samples. The chain has TRBV27 and TRBJ2-7; 10 bases line up with TRBD2. The sequencing sample was made of axillary lymph node tissue. The CDR3 sequence is CASRTGLATYEQYF. The DNA of the CDR3 is TGTGCCAGCAGAACGGGACTAGCGACTTACGAGCAGTACTTC.